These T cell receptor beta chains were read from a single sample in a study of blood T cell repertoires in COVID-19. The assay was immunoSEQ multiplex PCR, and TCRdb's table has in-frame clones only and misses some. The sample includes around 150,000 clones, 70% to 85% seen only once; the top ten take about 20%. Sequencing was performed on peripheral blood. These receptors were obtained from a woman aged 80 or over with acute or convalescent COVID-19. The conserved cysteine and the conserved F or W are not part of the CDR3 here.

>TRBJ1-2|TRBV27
ASSSLGQGSRGYT
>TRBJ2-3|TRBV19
ASSPLAGGPGGTQY
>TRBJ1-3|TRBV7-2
ASSGQGAGNTIY
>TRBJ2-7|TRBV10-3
AISGTGTGINEQY
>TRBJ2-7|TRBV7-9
ASSPQLSYEQY
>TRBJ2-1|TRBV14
ASSQVSAEVDEQF
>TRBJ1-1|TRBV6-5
ASSYPDRRAF
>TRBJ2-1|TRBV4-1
ASSHTAVSSYNEQF
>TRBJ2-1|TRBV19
ASSIWPRNEQF
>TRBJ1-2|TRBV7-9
ASSLARTGGGGYT
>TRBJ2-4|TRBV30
AWKPAGERNIQY
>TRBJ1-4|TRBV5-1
ASSGGANSNEKLF
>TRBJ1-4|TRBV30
AWVRGQGNEKLF
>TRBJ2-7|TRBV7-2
ASRPLAGISYEQY
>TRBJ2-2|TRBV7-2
ASSPLTGELF
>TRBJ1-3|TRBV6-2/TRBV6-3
ASSSVQASSGNTIY
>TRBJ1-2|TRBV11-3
ASSSSVGYT
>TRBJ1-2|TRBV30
AWSQIWGDFGYT
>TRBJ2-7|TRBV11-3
ASSLGSGDSYEQY
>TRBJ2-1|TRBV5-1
ASSLVQGAYNEQF
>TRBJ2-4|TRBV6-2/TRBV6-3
ASSTGTGGTLRAKNIQY
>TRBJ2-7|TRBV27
ASKSDSSSYEQY
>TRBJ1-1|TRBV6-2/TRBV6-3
ASSYRSQGQGNTEAF
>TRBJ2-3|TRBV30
AWSGLAGDTQY
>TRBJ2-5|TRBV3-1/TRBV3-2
ASSATGQETQY
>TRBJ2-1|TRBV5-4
ASSTSLGLRANEQF
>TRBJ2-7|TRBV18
ASSLSRGQASYEQY
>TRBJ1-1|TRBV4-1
ASSPTLGTGGLSRSNTEAF
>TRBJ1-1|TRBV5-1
ATQMNTEAF
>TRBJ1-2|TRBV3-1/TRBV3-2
ASSPLSTDRGLRTGYT
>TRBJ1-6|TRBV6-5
ASSYGGMALH
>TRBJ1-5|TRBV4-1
ASSQVGGTFYSNQPQH
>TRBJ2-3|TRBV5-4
ASSFLAGGEADTQY
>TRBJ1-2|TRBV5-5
ASSLSWQGAYGYT
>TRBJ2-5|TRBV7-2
ASSVSGSDGETQY
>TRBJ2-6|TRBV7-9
ASSLGQGGDNVLT
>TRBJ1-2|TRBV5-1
ASSTGQIPGYT
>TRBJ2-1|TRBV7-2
ASSLHPGTSGRGNEQF
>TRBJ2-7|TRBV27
ASSRSWVAVTLFNEYERY
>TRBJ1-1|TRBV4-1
ASSAQGATEAF
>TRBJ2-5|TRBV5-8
ASQRGLSEAQY
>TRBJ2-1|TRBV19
ASSPSLADLGRNEQF
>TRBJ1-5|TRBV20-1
SASLGGPGNQPQH
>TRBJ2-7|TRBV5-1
ASSLEPGQGIEQY
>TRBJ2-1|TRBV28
ATVPLSNYNEQF
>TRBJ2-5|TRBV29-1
SVEAGGETQY